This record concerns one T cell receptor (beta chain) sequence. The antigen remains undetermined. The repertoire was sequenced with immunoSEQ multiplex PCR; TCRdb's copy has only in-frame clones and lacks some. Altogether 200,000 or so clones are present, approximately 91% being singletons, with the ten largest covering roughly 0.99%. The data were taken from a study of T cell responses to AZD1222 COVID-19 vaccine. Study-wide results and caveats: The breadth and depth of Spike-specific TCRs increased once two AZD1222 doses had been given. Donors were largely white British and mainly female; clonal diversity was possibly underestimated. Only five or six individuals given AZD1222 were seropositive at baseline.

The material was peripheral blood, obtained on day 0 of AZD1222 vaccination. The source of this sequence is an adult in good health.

In nucleotides, the CDR3 is TGTGCCAGCAGCCAAGATAAAGGGAAGGGTCCAGATACGCAGTATTTT. It yields the protein CASSQDKGKGPDTQYF. The gene calls are TRBV3-1 (or the pseudogene TRBV3-2) and TRBJ2-3, with D unresolved. V was clipped by 0 bases and J by 4 bases, with 14 bases between them. There are 16 residues in the CDR3. CDR1 LGHDT and CDR2 YNNKEL come from the germline V gene (reference sequence).